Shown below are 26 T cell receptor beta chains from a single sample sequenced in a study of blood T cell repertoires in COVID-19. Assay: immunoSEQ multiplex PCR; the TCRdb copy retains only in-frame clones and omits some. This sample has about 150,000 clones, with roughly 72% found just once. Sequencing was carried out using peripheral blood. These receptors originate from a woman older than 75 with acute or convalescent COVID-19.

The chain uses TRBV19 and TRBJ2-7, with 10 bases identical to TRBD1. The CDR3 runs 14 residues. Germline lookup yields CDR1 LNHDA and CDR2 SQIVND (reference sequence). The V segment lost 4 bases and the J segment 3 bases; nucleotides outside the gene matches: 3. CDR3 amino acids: CASSTRTGGYEQYF. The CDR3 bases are TGTGCCAGTAGTACTCGGACAGGGGGCTACGAGCAGTACTTC.

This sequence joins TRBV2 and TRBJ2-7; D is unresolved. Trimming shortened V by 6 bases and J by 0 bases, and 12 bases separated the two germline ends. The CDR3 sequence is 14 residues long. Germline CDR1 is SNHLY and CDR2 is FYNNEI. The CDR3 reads CASRAGERSYEQYF. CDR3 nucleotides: TGTGCCAGCAGGGCCGGTGAGCGCTCCTACGAGCAGTACTTC.

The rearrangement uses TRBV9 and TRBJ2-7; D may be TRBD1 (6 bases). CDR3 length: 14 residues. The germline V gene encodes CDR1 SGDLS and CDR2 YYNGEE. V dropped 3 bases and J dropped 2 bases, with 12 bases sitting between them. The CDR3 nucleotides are TGTGCCAGCAGCGCGAGGACAGAGACCTACGAGCAGTACTTC. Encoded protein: CASSARTETYEQYF.

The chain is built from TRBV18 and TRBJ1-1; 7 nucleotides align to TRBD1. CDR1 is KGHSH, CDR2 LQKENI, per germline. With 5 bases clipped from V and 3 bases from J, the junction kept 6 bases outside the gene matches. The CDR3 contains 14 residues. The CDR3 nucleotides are TGTGCCAGCTCAAAAGGGGGCAGGGACACTGAAGCTTTCTTT. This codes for CASSKGGRDTEAFF.

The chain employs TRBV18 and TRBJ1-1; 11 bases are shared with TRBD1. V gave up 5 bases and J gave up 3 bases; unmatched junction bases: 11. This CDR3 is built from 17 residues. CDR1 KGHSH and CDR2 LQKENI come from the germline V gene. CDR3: CASSSRDRGFVDTEAFF. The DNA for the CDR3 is TGTGCCAGCTCAAGCCGGGACAGGGGGTTCGTGGACACTGAAGCTTTCTTT.

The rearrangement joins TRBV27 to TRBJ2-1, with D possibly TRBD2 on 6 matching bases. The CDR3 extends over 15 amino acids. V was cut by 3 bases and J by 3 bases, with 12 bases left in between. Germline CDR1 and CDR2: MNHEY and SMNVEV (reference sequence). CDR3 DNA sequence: TGTGCCAGCAGTTTTGCGGGGAAAGTCTACAATGAGCAGTTCTTC. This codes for CASSFAGKVYNEQFF.

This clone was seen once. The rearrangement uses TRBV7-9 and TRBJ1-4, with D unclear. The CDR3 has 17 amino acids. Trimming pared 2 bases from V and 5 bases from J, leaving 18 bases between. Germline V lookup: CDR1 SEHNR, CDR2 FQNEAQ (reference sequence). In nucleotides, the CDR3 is TGTGCCAGCAGCTTAAGGGAGGTTGGCGGCAAAAATGAAAAACTGTTTTTT. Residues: CASSLREVGGKNEKLFF.

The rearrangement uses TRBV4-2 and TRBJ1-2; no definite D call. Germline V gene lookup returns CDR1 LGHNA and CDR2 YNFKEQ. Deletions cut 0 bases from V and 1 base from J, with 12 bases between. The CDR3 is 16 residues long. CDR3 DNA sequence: TGTGCCAGCAGCCAAGAAGGGAGAGACCTTAACTATGGCTACACCTTC. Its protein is CASSQEGRDLNYGYTF.

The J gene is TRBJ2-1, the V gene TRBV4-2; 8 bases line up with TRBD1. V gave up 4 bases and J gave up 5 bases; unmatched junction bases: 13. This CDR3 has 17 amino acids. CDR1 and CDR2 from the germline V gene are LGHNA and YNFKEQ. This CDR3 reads CASSLLDRGQGHNEQFF. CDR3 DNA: TGTGCCAGCAGCCTATTAGATCGCGGACAGGGACACAATGAGCAGTTCTTC.

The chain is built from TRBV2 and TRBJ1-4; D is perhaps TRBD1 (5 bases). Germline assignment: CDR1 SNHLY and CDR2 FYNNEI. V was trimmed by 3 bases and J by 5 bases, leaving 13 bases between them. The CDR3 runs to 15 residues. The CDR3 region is CASSEAAGPNEKLFF. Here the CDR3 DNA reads TGTGCCAGCAGTGAGGCCGCAGGGCCCAATGAAAAACTGTTTTTT. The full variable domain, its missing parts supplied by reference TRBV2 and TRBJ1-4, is EPEVTQTPSHQVTQMGQEVILRCVPISNHLYFYWYRQILGQKVEFLVSFYNNEISEKSEIFDDQFSVERPDGSNFTLKIRSTKLEDSAMYFCASSEAAGPNEKLFFGSGTQLSVL.

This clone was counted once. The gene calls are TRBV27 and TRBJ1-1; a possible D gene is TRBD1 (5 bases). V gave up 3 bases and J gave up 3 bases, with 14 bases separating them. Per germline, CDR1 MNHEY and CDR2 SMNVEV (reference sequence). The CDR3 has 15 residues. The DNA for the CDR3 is TGTGCCAGCAGTTTCAGGGAAACGGCGGACACTGAAGCTTTCTTT. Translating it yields CASSFRETADTEAFF.

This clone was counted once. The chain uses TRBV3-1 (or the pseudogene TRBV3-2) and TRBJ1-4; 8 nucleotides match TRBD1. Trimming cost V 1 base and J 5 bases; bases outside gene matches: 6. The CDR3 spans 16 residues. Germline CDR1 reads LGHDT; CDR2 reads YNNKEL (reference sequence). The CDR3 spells CASSQGSAGGNEKLFF. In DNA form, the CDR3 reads TGTGCCAGCAGCCAAGGGTCGGCAGGGGGCAATGAAAAACTGTTTTTT.

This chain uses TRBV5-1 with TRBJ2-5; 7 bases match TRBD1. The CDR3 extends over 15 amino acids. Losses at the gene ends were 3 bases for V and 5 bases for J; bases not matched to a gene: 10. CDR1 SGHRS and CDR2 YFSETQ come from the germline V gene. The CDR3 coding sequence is TGCGCCAGCAGCTCCGAAGGGGGCAAGTGGGAGACCCAGTACTTC. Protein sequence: CASSSEGGKWETQYF.

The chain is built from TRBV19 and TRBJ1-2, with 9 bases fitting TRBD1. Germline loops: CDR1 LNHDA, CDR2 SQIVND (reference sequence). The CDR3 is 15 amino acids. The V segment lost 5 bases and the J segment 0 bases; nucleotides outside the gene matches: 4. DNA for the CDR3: TGTGCCAGTAGTCCCCGGGACAGGGCTAACTATGGCTACACCTTC. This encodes CASSPRDRANYGYTF. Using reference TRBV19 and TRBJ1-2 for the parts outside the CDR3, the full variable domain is DGGITQSPKYLFRKEGQNVTLSCEQNLNHDAMYWYRQDPGQGLRLIYYSQIVNDFQKGDIAEGYSVSREKKESFPLTVTSAQKNPTAFYLCASSPRDRANYGYTFGSGTRLTVV.

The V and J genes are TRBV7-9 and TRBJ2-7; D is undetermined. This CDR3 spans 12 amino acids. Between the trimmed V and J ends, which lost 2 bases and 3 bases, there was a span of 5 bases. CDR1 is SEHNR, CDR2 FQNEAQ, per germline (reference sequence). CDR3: CASSLIGYEQYF. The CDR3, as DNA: TGTGCCAGCAGCTTAATCGGCTACGAGCAGTACTTC.

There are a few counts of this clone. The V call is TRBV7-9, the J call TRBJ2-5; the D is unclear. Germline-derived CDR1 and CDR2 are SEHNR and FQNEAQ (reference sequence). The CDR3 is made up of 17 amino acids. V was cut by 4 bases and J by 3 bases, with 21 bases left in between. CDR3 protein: CASSSRLLALTEETQYF. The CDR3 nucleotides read TGTGCCAGCAGCTCCCGTCTCTTAGCACTTACTGAAGAGACCCAGTACTTC. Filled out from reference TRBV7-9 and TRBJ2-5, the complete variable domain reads DTGVSQNPRHKITKRGQNVTFRCDPISEHNRLYWYRQTLGQGPEFLTYFQNEAQLEKSRLLSDRFSAERPKGSFSTLEIQRTEQGDSAMYLCASSSRLLALTEETQYFGPGTRLLVL.

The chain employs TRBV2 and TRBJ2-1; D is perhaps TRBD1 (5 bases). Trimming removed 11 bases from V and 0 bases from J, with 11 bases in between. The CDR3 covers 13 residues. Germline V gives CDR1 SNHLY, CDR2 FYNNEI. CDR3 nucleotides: TGTGCCTCGGACATTAGCTCCTACAATGAGCAGTTCTTC. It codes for CASDISSYNEQFF.

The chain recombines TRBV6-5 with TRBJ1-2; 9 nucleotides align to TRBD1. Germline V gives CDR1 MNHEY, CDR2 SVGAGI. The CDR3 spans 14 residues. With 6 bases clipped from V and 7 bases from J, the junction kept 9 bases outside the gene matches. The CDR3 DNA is TGTGCCAGCAGCCCGACAACAGGGGGCTCTGGCTACACCTTC. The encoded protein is CASSPTTGGSGYTF.

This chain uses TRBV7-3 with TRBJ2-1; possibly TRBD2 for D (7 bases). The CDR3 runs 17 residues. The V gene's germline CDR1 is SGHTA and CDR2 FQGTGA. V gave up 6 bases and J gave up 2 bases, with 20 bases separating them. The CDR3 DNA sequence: TGTGCCAGCAGTCCCGGTCGGGGGGCCGGTACCTACAATGAGCAGTTCTTC. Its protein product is CASSPGRGAGTYNEQFF.

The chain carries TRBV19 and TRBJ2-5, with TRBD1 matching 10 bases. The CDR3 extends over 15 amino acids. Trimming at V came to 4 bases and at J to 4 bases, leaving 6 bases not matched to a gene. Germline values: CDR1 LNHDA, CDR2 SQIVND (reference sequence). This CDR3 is CASSTRQGARETQYF. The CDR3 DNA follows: TGTGCCAGTAGTACCAGACAGGGGGCGCGAGAGACCCAGTACTTC.

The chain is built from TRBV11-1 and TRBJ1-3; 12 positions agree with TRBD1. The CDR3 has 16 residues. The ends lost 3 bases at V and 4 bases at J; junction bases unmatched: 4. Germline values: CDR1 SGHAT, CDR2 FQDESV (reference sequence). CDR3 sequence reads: CASSFPGQGAGNTIYF. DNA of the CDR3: TGTGCCAGCAGCTTTCCGGGACAGGGGGCCGGAAACACCATATATTTT.

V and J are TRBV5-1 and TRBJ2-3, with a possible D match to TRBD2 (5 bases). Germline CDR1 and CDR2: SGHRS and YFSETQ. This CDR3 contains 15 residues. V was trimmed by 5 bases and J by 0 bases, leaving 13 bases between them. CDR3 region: CASRRTGSSTDTQYF. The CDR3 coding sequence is TGCGCCAGCAGACGTACGGGATCCAGCACAGATACGCAGTATTTT.

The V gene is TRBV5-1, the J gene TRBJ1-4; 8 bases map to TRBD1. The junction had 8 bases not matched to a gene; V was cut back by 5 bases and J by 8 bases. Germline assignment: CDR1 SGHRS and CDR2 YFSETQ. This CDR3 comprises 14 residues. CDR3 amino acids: CASSIGTGSEKLFF. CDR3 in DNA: TGCGCCAGCAGTATCGGGACAGGTAGCGAAAAACTGTTTTTT.

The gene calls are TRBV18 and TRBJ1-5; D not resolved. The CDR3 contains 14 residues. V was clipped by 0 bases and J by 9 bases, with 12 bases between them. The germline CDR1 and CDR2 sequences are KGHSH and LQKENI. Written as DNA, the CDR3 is TGTGCCAGCTCACCACCGGGCCACCTTATGCCCCAGCATTTT. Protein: CASSPPGHLMPQHF.

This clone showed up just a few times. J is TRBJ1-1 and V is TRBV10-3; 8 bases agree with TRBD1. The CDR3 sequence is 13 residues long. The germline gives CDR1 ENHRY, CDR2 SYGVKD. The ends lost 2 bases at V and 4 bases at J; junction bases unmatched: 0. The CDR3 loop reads CAISEDRGTEAFF. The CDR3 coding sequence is TGTGCCATCAGTGAGGACAGGGGCACTGAAGCTTTCTTT.

CDR3 nucleotide sequence: TGTGCCAGCAGCTTATCAGGGGGCCCGGGACTAGCGGTATCCTACGAGCAGTACTTC. This codes for CASSLSGGPGLAVSYEQYF. The chain links TRBV11-2 to TRBJ2-7; TRBD2 agrees at 11 bases. The length of the CDR3 is 19 residues. Per germline, CDR1 SGHAT and CDR2 FQNNGV. V lost 2 bases, J lost 1 base, and 13 bases stayed unmatched.